This T cell receptor beta chain is from a study of graft-versus-host responses after intestinal transplantation. Germline V gives CDR1 SGHRS, CDR2 YFSETQ. This CDR3 is 14 amino acids long. With V trimmed by 0 bases and J by 3 bases, 0 bases remained unmatched. The protocol was immunoSEQ multiplex PCR, while the TCRdb copy is restricted to in-frame clones and leaves out a portion. The sample lists about 130,000 clones; about 93% were seen once. About this clone: Its specificity is unknown.

This receptor was identified in a human donor who received an intestinal transplant. Source: unstimulated CD4+ T cells sorted from spleen or lymph node cells, taken before intestinal transplant. This chain joins TRBV5-1 and TRBJ1-2; 9 bases fit TRBD1. The chain's CDR3 is CASSLGTGDYGYTF. DNA for the CDR3: TGCGCCAGCAGCTTGGGGACAGGGGACTATGGCTACACCTTC.